Given below is one T cell receptor (beta chain) in context. Its antigen is undetermined. These data belong to a study of graft-versus-host responses after intestinal transplantation. Study details: Among the recipients, transplants were multivisceral, liver-intestinal, or isolated intestinal. Every recipient had anti-thymocyte globulin induction and about three years of tacrolimus plus steroids. Study-wide findings and caveats: The authors found GvH clones in recipient marrow, some appearing first in ileum or blood. Early post-transplant falls in HvG clones accompanied the peak levels of circulating GvH clones.

Data came from immunoSEQ multiplex PCR; TCRdb stores just in-frame clones and leaves some out. The table records around 120,000 clones, around 95% of them present only once. The CDR3 sequence is 14 residues long. V shed 2 bases, J shed 6 bases, and the junction held 5 bases outside the gene matches. Per germline, CDR1 ENHRY and CDR2 SYGVKD. The chain combines TRBV10-3 with TRBJ2-7; 9 positions match TRBD1. Sequencing used unstimulated CD8+ T cells sorted from spleen or lymph node cells, obtained before intestinal transplant. This clonotype was sampled from a human donor who received an intestinal transplant. Here the CDR3 reads CAISEPDRGSEQYF. The CDR3 DNA follows: TGTGCCATCAGTGAGCCTGACAGGGGGAGCGAGCAGTACTTC.